Below are 9 T cell receptor beta chains sequenced from a single sample in a study of somatic mutations in T cells in chronic GVHD. Sequencing used immunoSEQ multiplex PCR; TCRdb keeps in-frame clones, though not all of them. The repertoire has some 13,000 clones, roughly 80% of them found once; the top ten carry about a third. Sequences were obtained from Vbeta20-negative CD4+ T cells from blood. The receptors come from a male patient in his fifties with chronic graft-versus-host disease. Some of the T cells might come from the graft donor.

In its sample, this clone was seen a few times. The chain carries TRBV7-2 and TRBJ2-7; D uncertain. Germline CDR1 reads SGHTA; CDR2 reads FQGNSA. The CDR3 covers 13 residues. Trimming shortened V by 4 bases and J by 4 bases, and 11 bases separated the two germline ends. The CDR3 here is CASSSRRGYEQYF. CDR3 nucleotides: TGTGCCAGCAGCTCCCGTCGAGGATACGAGCAGTACTTC. The whole variable domain, remainder taken from reference TRBV7-2 and TRBJ2-7, is GAGVSQSPSNKVTEKGKDVELRCDPISGHTALYWYRQSLGQGLEFLIYFQGNSAPDKSGLPSDRFSAERTGGSVSTLTIQRTQQEDSAVYLCASSSRRGYEQYFGPGTRLTVT.

This rearrangement joins TRBV5-6 to TRBJ2-7; 8 bases are a match to TRBD1. J lost 3 bases, V lost 2 bases, and 7 bases had no gene match. CDR3 length: 15 residues. Germline loops: CDR1 SGHDT, CDR2 YYEEEE. CDR3 protein: CASSLVGQGIYEQYF. The CDR3 coding sequence is TGTGCCAGCAGCTTAGTAGGACAGGGAATCTACGAGCAGTACTTC.

The rearrangement joins TRBV25-1 to TRBJ2-3, with a possible D match to TRBD1 (6 bases). The germline gives CDR1 MGHDK, CDR2 SYGVNS. The V gene lost 5 bases and the J gene lost 2 bases, with 14 bases spanning the gap. The CDR3 length is 15 residues. The CDR3 is CASSPRGRDTDTQYF. DNA for the CDR3: TGTGCCAGCAGTCCTAGGGGGAGAGACACAGATACGCAGTATTTT. The full variable domain, in which reference TRBV25-1 and TRBJ2-3 provide the parts outside the CDR3, is EADIYQTPRYLVIGTGKKITLECSQTMGHDKMYWYQQDPGMELHLIHYSYGVNSTEKGDLSSESTVSRIRTEHFPLTLESARPSHTSQYLCASSPRGRDTDTQYFGPGTRLTVL.

This clone showed up just a few times. Other DNA sequences of this sample code for an identical CDR3. The rearrangement links TRBV7-2 to TRBJ2-3; D might be TRBD2 (6 bases). The CDR3 runs to 15 residues. In germline, CDR1 is SGHTA, CDR2 FQGNSA. V shed 2 bases and J shed 2 bases, with 11 bases lying between them. The CDR3 region is CASSLRREDTDTQYF. CDR3 nucleotides: TGTGCCAGCAGCTTACGGAGGGAAGACACAGATACGCAGTATTTT.

This chain joins TRBV27 and TRBJ1-1; D might be TRBD1 (6 bases). Germline loops: CDR1 MNHEY, CDR2 SMNVEV (reference sequence). CDR3 length: 14 residues. The V gene lost 4 bases and the J gene lost 4 bases, with 13 bases spanning the gap. The CDR3 here is CASSSTTGSTEAFF. The CDR3 nucleotides are TGTGCCAGCAGTTCGACGACAGGAAGCACTGAAGCTTTCTTT.

The chain is built from TRBV7-2 and TRBJ1-1, with 9 positions matching TRBD1. The J segment lost 1 base and the V segment lost 1 base, leaving 10 bases of the junction unmatched. Germline V gene data show CDR1 as SGHTA and CDR2 as FQGNSA. The CDR3 covers 18 residues. The CDR3, as DNA: TGTGCCAGCAGCTTAGTCCCTACAGGGGGCGGGTGGAACACTGAAGCTTTCTTT. This gives the protein CASSLVPTGGGWNTEAFF.

V is TRBV7-2 and J is TRBJ2-7, with D perhaps TRBD2 (5 bases). Germline V gives CDR1 SGHTA, CDR2 FQGNSA. The CDR3 contains 13 residues. V lost 2 bases to trimming and J lost 5 bases, with 10 bases between them. This chain's CDR3 is CASSLSAGHEQYF. In nucleotides, the CDR3 is TGTGCCAGCAGCTTATCGGCGGGCCACGAGCAGTACTTC.

The J gene is TRBJ1-2, the V gene TRBV28; D perhaps matches TRBD1 (6 bases). The CDR3 is 12 amino acids. V shed 7 bases and J shed 4 bases, with 10 bases lying between them. Germline CDR1 reads MDHEN; CDR2 reads SYDVKM. The CDR3 region has the DNA TGTGCCAGCACGGGGGGCCCCTATGGCTACACCTTC. It translates to CASTGGPYGYTF.

This chain joins TRBV5-6 and TRBJ2-1; 9 bases are a match to TRBD1. The CDR3 is 14 amino acids. After removal of 4 bases from V and 7 bases from J, the junction contained 6 bases not matched to a gene. Germline assignment: CDR1 SGHDT and CDR2 YYEEEE. In DNA, the CDR3 is TGTGCCAGCAGCGACACAGGGGGCGCAAATGAGCAGTTCTTC. Translated: CASSDTGGANEQFF.